This T cell receptor (beta chain) was recovered during a study of blood T cell repertoires in COVID-19. This clone appeared a single time. Method: immunoSEQ multiplex PCR; TCRdb's copy keeps in-frame clones and lacks some. The sample includes some 250,000 clones, 81% of them seen just once. One Seattle source followed patients from active infection through their disease course. The CDR3 contains 14 residues. The germline gives CDR1 SGHAT, CDR2 FQNNGV. V was pared by 3 bases and J by 7 bases, with 5 bases of the junction left unmatched. The V call is TRBV11-2, the J call TRBJ2-1; 8 bases map to TRBD2. This receptor was taken from a woman over 75 with COVID-19, enrolled during active disease. The sequenced sample was peripheral blood. CDR3 residues: CASSFLGGRNEQFF. The DNA of the CDR3 is TGTGCCAGCAGCTTTTTAGGCGGGAGGAATGAGCAGTTCTTC. The complete variable domain, with remaining parts taken from reference TRBV11-2 and TRBJ2-1, reads EAGVAQSPRYKIIEKRQSVAFWCNPISGHATLYWYQQILGQGPKLLIQFQNNGVVDDSQLPKDRFSAERLKGVDSTLKIQPAKLEDSAVYLCASSFLGGRNEQFFGPGTRLTVL.